This note documents a single T cell receptor beta chain sequence. Its matching antigen is unknown. Since the CDR3 does not end with the conserved phenylalanine or tryptophan, this likely comes from a read error. Germline V gives CDR1 MNHEY, CDR2 SVGAGI. This CDR3 has 17 residues. These data come from a study of esophageal squamous cell carcinoma under preoperative chemotherapy. TCRdb recomputed calls from the PCR reads with MiXCR, one row per CDR3 protein. This table holds roughly 16,000 distinct CDR3 sequences, more than 45% found once. Study conclusions and caveats: Clonal contraction, more than amplification, hit abundant clones after paclitaxel-nedaplatin.

The sample's time point: before preoperative PTX-NDP chemotherapy. The chain recombines TRBV6-5 with TRBJ2-5, with D perhaps given as TRBD1 or TRBD2 (5 bases each). The assigned J gene may be wrong: the sequence end matches TRBJ2-1 better. Collection of the sample occurred from a patient given preoperative chemotherapy. The origin of this receptor is a human donor with esophageal squamous cell carcinoma. The donor label of this sample is uncertain. The CDR3 loop reads CASSYSRGGLGPETQFL. The CDR3 DNA reads as TGTGCCAGCAGTTACTCGAGAGGCGGGCTGGGGCCAGAGACCCAGTTCTTG.